This TCR beta chain was sequenced for a study of T cell changes during pregnancy in multiple sclerosis. Repertoires were generated with immunoSEQ multiplex PCR, while TCRdb's copy carries only in-frame clones and drops some. The sample lists about 87,000 clones, roughly 95% occurring once. CDR3 length: 12 amino acids. Deletions cut 6 bases from V and 2 bases from J, with 7 bases between. Germline V gives CDR1 SQVTM, CDR2 ANQGSEA. Specimen: peripheral blood, collected in the third trimester of pregnancy. The chain is built from TRBV29-1 and TRBJ2-2; D unresolved. This sequence was found in a female donor in good health, enrolled as a control in a pregnancy study. CDR3 DNA: TGCAGCGTCAAAACAAACACCGGGGAGCTGTTTTTT. This encodes CSVKTNTGELFF.